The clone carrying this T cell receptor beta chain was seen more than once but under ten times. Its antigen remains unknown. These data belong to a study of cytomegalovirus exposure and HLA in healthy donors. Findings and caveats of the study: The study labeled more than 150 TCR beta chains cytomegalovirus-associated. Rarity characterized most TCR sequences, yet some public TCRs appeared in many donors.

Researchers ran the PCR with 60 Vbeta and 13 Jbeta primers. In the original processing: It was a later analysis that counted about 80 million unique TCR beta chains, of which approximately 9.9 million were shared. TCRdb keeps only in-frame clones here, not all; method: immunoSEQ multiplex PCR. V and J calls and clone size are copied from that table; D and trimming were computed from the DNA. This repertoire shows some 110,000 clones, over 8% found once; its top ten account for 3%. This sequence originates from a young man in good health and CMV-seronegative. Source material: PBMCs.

The CDR3 bases are TGTGCCAGTAGTCAACAGGGGAAGAAAGCTTTCTTT. Amino acids: CASSQQGKKAFF. The chain is built from TRBV19 and TRBJ1-1; 7 bases are a match to TRBD1. The germline CDR1 and CDR2 sequences are LNHDA and SQIVND (reference sequence). The CDR3 covers 12 residues. Trimming cost V 5 bases and J 9 bases; bases outside gene matches: 6.